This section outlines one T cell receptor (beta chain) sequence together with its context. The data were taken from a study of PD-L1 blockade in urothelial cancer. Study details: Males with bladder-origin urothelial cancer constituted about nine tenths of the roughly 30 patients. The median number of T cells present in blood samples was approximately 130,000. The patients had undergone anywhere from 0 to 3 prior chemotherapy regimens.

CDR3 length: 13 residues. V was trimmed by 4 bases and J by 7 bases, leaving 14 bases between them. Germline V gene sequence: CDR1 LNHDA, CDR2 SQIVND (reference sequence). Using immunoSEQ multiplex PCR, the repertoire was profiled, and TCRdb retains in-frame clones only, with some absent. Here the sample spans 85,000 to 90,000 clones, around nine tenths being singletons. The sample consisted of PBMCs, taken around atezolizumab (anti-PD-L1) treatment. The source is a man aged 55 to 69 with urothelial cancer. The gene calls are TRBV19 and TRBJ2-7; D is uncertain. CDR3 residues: CASSNDFLGEQYF. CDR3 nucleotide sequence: TGTGCCAGTAGTAACGACTTCCTTGGGGAGCAGTACTTC. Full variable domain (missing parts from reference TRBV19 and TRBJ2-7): DGGITQSPKYLFRKEGQNVTLSCEQNLNHDAMYWYRQDPGQGLRLIYYSQIVNDFQKGDIAEGYSVSREKKESFPLTVTSAQKNPTAFYLCASSNDFLGEQYFGPGTRLTVT.